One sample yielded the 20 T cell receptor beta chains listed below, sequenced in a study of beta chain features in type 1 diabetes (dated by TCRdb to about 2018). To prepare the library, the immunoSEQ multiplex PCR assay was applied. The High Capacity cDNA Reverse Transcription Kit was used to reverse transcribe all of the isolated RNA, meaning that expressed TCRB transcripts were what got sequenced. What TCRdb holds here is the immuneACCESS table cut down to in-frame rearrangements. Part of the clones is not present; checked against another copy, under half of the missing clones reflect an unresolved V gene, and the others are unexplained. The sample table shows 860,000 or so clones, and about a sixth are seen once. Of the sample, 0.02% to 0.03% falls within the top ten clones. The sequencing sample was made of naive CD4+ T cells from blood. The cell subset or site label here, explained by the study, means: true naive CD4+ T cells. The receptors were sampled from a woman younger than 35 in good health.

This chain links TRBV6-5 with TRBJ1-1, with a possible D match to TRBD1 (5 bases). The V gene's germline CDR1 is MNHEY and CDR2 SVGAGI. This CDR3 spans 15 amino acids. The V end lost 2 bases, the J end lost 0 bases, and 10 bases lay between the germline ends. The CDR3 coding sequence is TGTGCCAGCAGTTACGAGTGGGGGATGAACACTGAAGCTTTCTTT. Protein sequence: CASSYEWGMNTEAFF.

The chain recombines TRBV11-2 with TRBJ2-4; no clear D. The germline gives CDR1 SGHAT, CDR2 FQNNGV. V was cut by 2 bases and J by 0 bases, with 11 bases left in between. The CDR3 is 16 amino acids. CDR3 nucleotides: TGTGCCAGCAGCTTAAGTGCCGGCCTAGCCAAAAACATTCAGTACTTC. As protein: CASSLSAGLAKNIQYF.

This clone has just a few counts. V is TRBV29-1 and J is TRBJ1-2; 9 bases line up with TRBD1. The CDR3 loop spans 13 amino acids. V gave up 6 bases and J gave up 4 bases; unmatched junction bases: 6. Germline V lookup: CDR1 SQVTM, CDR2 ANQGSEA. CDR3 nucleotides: TGCAGCGTAATCGGGACAGGGACCTATGGCTACACCTTC. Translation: CSVIGTGTYGYTF.

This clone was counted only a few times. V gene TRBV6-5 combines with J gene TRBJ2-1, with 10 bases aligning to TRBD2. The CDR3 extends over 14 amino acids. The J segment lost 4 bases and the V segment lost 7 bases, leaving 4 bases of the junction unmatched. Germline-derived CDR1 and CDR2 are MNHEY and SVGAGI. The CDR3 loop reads CASKVLAGYNEQFF. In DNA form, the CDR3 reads TGTGCCAGCAAAGTACTAGCGGGATACAATGAGCAGTTCTTC.

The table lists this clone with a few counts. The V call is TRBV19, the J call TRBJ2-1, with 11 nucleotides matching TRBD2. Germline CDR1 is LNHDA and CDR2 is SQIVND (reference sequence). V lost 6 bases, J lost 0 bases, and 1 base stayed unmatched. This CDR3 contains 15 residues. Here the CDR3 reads CASRLAGASYNEQFF. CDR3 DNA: TGTGCCAGTAGACTAGCGGGAGCCTCCTACAATGAGCAGTTCTTC.

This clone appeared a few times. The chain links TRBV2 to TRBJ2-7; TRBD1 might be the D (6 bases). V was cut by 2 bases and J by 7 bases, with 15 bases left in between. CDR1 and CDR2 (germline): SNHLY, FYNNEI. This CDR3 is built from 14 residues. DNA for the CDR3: TGTGCCAGCAGTGAATTGGTCAGGGGCGGTGAGCAGTACTTC. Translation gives CASSELVRGGEQYF.

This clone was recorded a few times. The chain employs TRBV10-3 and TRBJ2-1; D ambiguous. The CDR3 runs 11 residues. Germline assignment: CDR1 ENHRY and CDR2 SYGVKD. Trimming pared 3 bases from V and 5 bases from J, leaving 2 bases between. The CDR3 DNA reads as TGTGCCATCAGTGAACACAATGAGCAGTTCTTC. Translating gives CAISEHNEQFF.

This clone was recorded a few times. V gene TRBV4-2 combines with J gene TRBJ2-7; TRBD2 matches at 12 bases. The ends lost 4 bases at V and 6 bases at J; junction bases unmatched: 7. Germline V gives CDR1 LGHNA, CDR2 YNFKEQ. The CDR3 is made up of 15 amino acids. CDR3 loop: CASSLTSGRLSEQYF. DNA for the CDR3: TGTGCCAGCAGCCTGACTAGCGGGAGACTAAGCGAGCAGTACTTC.

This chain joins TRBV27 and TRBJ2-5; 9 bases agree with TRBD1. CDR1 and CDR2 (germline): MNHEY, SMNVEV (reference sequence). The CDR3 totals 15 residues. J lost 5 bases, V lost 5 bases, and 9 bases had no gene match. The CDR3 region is CASSPHRTGEETQYF. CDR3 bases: TGTGCCAGCAGTCCTCATCGGACAGGGGAGGAGACCCAGTACTTC.

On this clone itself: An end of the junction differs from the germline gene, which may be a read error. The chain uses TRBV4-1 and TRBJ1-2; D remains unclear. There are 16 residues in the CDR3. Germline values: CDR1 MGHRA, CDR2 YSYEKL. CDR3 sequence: CASSRNSMEINYDYTF. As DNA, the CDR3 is TGCGCCAGCAGCCGCAACTCAATGGAGATTAACTATGACTACACCTTC.

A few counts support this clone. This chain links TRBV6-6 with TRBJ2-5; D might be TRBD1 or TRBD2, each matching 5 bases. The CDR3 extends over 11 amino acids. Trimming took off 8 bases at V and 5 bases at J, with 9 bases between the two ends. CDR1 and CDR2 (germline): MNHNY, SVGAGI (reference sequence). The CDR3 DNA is TGTGCCAGCGGGGGTGGGGAGACCCAGTACTTC. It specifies CASGGGETQYF.

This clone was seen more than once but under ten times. As DNA, the CDR3 is TGTGCCAGCGCGAGGATGGCTGGAAACACCATATATTTT. It yields the protein CASARMAGNTIYF. This sequence joins TRBV28 and TRBJ1-3; D uncertain. This CDR3 contains 13 residues. Germline V gene data show CDR1 as MDHEN and CDR2 as SYDVKM. Trimming took off 8 bases at V and 2 bases at J, with 10 bases between the two ends.

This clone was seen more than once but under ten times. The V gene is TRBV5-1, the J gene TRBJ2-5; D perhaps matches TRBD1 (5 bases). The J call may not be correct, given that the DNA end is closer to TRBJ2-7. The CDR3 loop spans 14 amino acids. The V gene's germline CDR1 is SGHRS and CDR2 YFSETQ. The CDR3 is CASSPRQYHYEQYF. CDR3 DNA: TGCGCCAGCAGCCCACGACAGTATCACTACGAGCAGTACTTC.

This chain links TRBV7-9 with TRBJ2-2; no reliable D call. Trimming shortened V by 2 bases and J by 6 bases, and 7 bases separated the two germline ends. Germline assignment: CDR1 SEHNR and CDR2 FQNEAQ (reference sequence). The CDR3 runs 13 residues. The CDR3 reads CASSLTVPGELFF. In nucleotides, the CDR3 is TGTGCCAGCAGCTTAACGGTGCCCGGGGAGCTGTTTTTT.

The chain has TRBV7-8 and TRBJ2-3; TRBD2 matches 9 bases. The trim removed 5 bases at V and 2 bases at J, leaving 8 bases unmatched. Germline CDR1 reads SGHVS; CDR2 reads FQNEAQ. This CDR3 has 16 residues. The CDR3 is CASSPRLAEYTDTQYF. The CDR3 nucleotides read TGTGCCAGCAGCCCCCGACTAGCGGAGTACACAGATACGCAGTATTTT.

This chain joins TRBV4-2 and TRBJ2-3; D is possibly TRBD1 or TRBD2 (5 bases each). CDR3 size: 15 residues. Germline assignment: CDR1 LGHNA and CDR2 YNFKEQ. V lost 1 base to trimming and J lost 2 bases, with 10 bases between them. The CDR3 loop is CASSQGHGTTDTQYF. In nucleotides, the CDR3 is TGTGCCAGCAGCCAAGGACACGGGACCACAGATACGCAGTATTTT.

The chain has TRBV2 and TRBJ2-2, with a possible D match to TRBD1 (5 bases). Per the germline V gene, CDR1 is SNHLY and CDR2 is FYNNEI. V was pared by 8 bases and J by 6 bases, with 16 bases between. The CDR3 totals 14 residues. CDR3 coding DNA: TGTGCCAGCGGTACGGGTTTAGGGGCCGGGGAGCTGTTTTTT. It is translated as CASGTGLGAGELFF.

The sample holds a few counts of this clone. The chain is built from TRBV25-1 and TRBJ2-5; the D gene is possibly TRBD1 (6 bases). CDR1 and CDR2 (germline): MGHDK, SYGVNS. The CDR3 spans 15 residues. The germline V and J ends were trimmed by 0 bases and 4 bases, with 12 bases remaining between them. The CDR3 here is CASSEYGTWRETQYF. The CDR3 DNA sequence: TGTGCCAGCAGTGAATATGGGACATGGCGAGAGACCCAGTACTTC. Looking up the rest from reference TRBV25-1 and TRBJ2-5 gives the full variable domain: EADIYQTPRYLVIGTGKKITLECSQTMGHDKMYWYQQDPGMELHLIHYSYGVNSTEKGDLSSESTVSRIRTEHFPLTLESARPSHTSQYLCASSEYGTWRETQYFGPGTRLLVL.

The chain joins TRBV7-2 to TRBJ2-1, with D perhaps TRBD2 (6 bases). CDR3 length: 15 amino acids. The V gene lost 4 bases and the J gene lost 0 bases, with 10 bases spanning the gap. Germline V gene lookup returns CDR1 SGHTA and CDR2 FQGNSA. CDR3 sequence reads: CASSSMRGSYNEQFF. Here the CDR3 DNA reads TGTGCCAGCAGCTCGATGCGGGGCTCCTACAATGAGCAGTTCTTC.

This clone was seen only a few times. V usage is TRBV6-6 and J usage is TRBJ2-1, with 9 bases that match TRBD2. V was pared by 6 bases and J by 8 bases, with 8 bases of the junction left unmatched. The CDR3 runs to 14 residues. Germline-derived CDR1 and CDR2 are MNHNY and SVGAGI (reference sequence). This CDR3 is CASRRASGIDEQFF. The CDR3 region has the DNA TGTGCCAGCAGGCGGGCTAGCGGGATAGATGAGCAGTTCTTC.